These 16 T cell receptor beta chains came from one sample sequenced in a study of blood T cell repertoires in COVID-19. Assay: immunoSEQ multiplex PCR; the TCRdb copy retains only in-frame clones and omits some. The repertoire holds 150,000 to 200,000 clones, with around 80% as singletons. Sequenced material: peripheral blood. Receptors originate from a woman of 80 years or more with active or convalescent COVID-19.

This rearrangement joins TRBV5-6 to TRBJ1-6; the D gene is possibly TRBD1 (6 bases). This CDR3 has 14 residues. Trimming cost V 4 bases and J 9 bases, with 14 bases left between them. Germline values: CDR1 SGHDT, CDR2 YYEEEE. CDR3 amino acids: CASSRNRVGSPLHF. Written as DNA, the CDR3 is TGTGCCAGCAGCCGAAACAGGGTTGGTTCACCCCTCCACTTT.

The chain links TRBV7-9 to TRBJ1-2; a weak D match, TRBD1 (5 bases). V was trimmed by 1 base and J by 5 bases, leaving 8 bases between them. Germline V CDR1 and CDR2: SEHNR, FQNEAQ (reference sequence). The CDR3 consists of 13 residues. The CDR3 protein is CASSLEGAYGYTF. Written as DNA, the CDR3 is TGTGCCAGCAGCTTAGAAGGGGCGTATGGCTACACCTTC.

The genes are TRBV5-4 and TRBJ1-2; the D gene is possibly TRBD1 (5 bases). This CDR3 is built from 15 residues. The V end lost 0 bases, the J end lost 6 bases, and 15 bases lay between the germline ends. Germline V gives CDR1 SGHNT, CDR2 YYREEE (reference sequence). For the CDR3, the DNA is TGTGCCAGCAGCTTGGGGATAGCGGTAGGGGATGGCTACACCTTC. The encoded protein is CASSLGIAVGDGYTF.

This clone was counted only a few times. The genes are TRBV5-4 and TRBJ1-2; 9 bases fit TRBD1. V lost 4 bases to trimming and J lost 7 bases; unmatched junction nucleotides: 11. There are 15 residues in the CDR3. Germline lookup yields CDR1 SGHNT and CDR2 YYREEE (reference sequence). The CDR3 region is CASSTGQGLASGYTF. CDR3 coding DNA: TGTGCCAGCAGCACAGGACAGGGGCTAGCCTCTGGCTACACCTTC.

This chain uses TRBV5-1 with TRBJ2-1; D unresolved. This CDR3 is built from 15 residues. The V gene lost 0 bases and the J gene lost 0 bases, with 7 bases spanning the gap. Germline-derived CDR1 and CDR2 are SGHRS and YFSETQ. CDR3 region: CASSLGDSSYNEQFF. In nucleotides, the CDR3 is TGCGCCAGCAGCTTGGGCGATAGCTCCTACAATGAGCAGTTCTTC.

The chain uses TRBV10-3 and TRBJ1-1; TRBD1 might be the D (6 bases). Germline values: CDR1 ENHRY, CDR2 SYGVKD. The length of the CDR3 is 15 residues. The V and J ends lost 6 bases and 6 bases respectively, with 20 bases between them. CDR3 nucleotides: TGTGCCATCAGGACATCAGACAGGACGGGCGCTGAAGCTTTCTTT. The encoded protein is CAIRTSDRTGAEAFF.

The chain employs TRBV6-5 and TRBJ2-3; D might be TRBD1 (6 bases). Looked up from germline, CDR1 is MNHEY and CDR2 is SVGAGI. The CDR3 loop spans 14 amino acids. Trimming pared 6 bases from V and 4 bases from J, leaving 14 bases between. CDR3 protein: CASSTGTRADTQYF. The CDR3 DNA reads TGTGCCAGCAGCACCGGGACACGAGCAGATACGCAGTATTTT.

This clone turned up a few times. CDR3 protein: CASSPLGRQGVGSPLHF. CDR3 DNA sequence: TGTGCCAGCAGTCCACTGGGGCGACAGGGGGTTGGTTCACCCCTCCACTTT. This rearrangement joins TRBV27 to TRBJ1-6, with TRBD1 identical over 9 bases. J lost 9 bases, V lost 5 bases, and 14 bases had no gene match. Germline values: CDR1 MNHEY, CDR2 SMNVEV (reference sequence). The CDR3 is made up of 17 amino acids.

V is TRBV7-9 and J is TRBJ2-2; 7 bases fit TRBD1. Germline V gene sequence: CDR1 SEHNR, CDR2 FQNEAQ (reference sequence). V lost 4 bases and J lost 6; bases outside the gene matches: 11. The CDR3 length is 16 residues. The CDR3 DNA sequence: TGTGCCAGCAGCTCACCCGGGACAGCGATACCCGGGGAGCTGTTTTTT. The encoded protein is CASSSPGTAIPGELFF.

Written as DNA, the CDR3 is TGTGCCAGCAGCTTAGGGGGGGGATATGGCTACACCTTC. Its protein product is CASSLGGGYGYTF. This sequence joins TRBV7-8 and TRBJ1-2; TRBD1 is a possible D gene (5 bases). Trimming removed 1 base from V and 5 bases from J, with 8 bases in between. Germline CDR1 SGHVS, CDR2 FQNEAQ. This CDR3 region has 13 residues.

This clone has just a few counts. The CDR3 DNA reads TGTGCCAGCAGCTTAATGGGGAGTGGGGAAGCTTTCTTT. Residues: CASSLMGSGEAFF. The V call is TRBV7-8, the J call TRBJ1-1; D call uncertain. V gave up 2 bases and J gave up 8 bases, with 12 bases separating them. Germline lookup yields CDR1 SGHVS and CDR2 FQNEAQ. CDR3 size: 13 residues.

V is TRBV5-1 and J is TRBJ2-3, with D tentatively TRBD2 (7 bases). Trimming left V 5 bases short and J 5 bases short, with 15 bases between. The CDR3 runs 14 residues. The germline gives CDR1 SGHRS, CDR2 YFSETQ. In DNA form, the CDR3 reads TGCGCCAGCAGTTTAGGGAGGGGGAGAGATACGCAGTATTTT. Translated: CASSLGRGRDTQYF.

This clone was observed a single time. This specimen includes other DNA sequences encoding the same CDR3. The chain links TRBV4-2 to TRBJ1-2; D gene ambiguous. The CDR3 sequence is 14 residues long. The V gene lost 0 bases and the J gene lost 2 bases, with 7 bases spanning the gap. The V gene's germline CDR1 is LGHNA and CDR2 YNFKEQ. The CDR3 loop is CASSQDRQNYGYTF. The CDR3 nucleotides read TGTGCCAGCAGCCAAGATCGTCAGAACTATGGCTACACCTTC.

The chain combines TRBV9 with TRBJ1-2; perhaps TRBD1 as D (5 bases). Trimming cost V 0 bases and J 7 bases, with 16 bases left between them. Germline values: CDR1 SGDLS, CDR2 YYNGEE. The CDR3 consists of 15 residues. CDR3 DNA sequence: TGTGCCAGCAGCGTAGATCTTTACCCGGGGGGTGGCTACACCTTC. Amino acid sequence: CASSVDLYPGGGYTF. Full variable domain (outside the CDR3, taken from reference TRBV9 and TRBJ1-2): DSGVTQTPKHLITATGQRVTLRCSPRSGDLSVYWYQQSLDQGLQFLIQYYNGEERAKGNILERFSAQQFPDLHSELNLSSLELGDSALYFCASSVDLYPGGGYTFGSGTRLTVV.

The chain uses TRBV19 and TRBJ1-4, with 7 positions matching TRBD1. Per germline, CDR1 LNHDA and CDR2 SQIVND (reference sequence). This CDR3 is built from 15 residues. Losses at the gene ends were 6 bases for V and 0 bases for J; bases not matched to a gene: 4. The CDR3 loop is CASRPGTATNEKLFF. Written as DNA, the CDR3 is TGTGCCAGTAGGCCGGGGACAGCAACTAATGAAAAACTGTTTTTT.

The V call is TRBV2, the J call TRBJ2-5, with D possibly TRBD1 on 5 matching bases. Germline lookup yields CDR1 SNHLY and CDR2 FYNNEI. Trimming took off 10 bases at V and 1 base at J, with 13 bases between the two ends. The CDR3 has 13 residues. The CDR3 DNA reads TGTGCCACCTTGACAGTCCCCCAAGAGACCCAGTACTTC. Translation: CATLTVPQETQYF.